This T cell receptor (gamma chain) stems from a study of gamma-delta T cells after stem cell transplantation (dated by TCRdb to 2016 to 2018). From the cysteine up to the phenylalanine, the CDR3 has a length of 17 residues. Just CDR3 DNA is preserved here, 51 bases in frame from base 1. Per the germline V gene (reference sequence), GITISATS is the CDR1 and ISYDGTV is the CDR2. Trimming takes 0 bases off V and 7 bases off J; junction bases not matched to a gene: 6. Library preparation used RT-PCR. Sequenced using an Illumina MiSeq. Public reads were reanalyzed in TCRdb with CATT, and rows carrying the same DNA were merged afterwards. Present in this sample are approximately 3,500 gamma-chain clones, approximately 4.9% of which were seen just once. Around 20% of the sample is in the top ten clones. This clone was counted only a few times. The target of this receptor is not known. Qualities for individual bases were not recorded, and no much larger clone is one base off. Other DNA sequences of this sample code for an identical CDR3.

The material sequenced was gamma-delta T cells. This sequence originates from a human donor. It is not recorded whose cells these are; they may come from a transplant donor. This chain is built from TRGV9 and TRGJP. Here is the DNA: TGTGCCTTGTGGGAGGTGCTATCGGAGTTGGGCAAAAAAATCAAGGTATTT. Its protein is CALWEVLSELGKKIKVF.